This TCR beta chain was recorded in a study of T cell responses to AZD1222 COVID-19 vaccine. Overall study findings and caveats: At baseline, seropositivity was found in only a handful of AZD1222 recipients.

Data came from immunoSEQ multiplex PCR; TCRdb stores just in-frame clones and leaves some out. Of 40,000 to 60,000 clones in the sample, around 86% are singletons; the top ten hold 6% to 8%. This clone was picked up a small number of times. Its antigen is undetermined. Germline V gene data show CDR1 as LNHDA and CDR2 as SQIVND (reference sequence). Between the trimmed V and J ends, which lost 7 bases and 8 bases, there was a span of 15 bases. CDR3 length equals 14 residues. Pooling covered second doses at about 4 or about 12 weeks. Sequences were derived from peripheral blood, sampled 28 days after the second AZD1222 dose. This receptor was obtained from an adult who received the AZD1222 COVID-19 vaccine. The chain combines TRBV19 with TRBJ1-6; perhaps TRBD1 as D (5 bases). The chain's CDR3 is CASTTEGLYSPLHF. The CDR3 nucleotides read TGTGCCAGTACAACCGAGGGGCTGTATTCACCCCTCCACTTT.